This is a list of T cell receptor beta chains from one sample in a study of Ad26.COV2.S vaccination and SARS-CoV-2 variants. Using immunoSEQ multiplex PCR, the repertoire was profiled, and TCRdb retains in-frame clones only, with some absent. The sample includes 350,000 to 500,000 clones, 88% of them seen just once. The material was peripheral blood, obtained in a trial of Ad26.COV2.S vaccine versus placebo. All receptors derive from a person aged 18-65 years who received the Ad26.COV2.S COVID-19 vaccine or a placebo. Each CDR3 is given with its conserved first and last residue. The D gene is left open where the match is weak. Some rows mark clone size as missing; the rest say once, few, many or name a class of expanded clone.

clone_size d_call j_call v_call cdr3_nt cdr3_aa
once . TRBJ1-5 TRBV6-2/TRBV6-3 TGTGCCAGCAGTTGGGGACGCAATCAGCCCCAGCATTTT CASSWGRNQPQHF
. TRBD1 TRBJ2-7 TRBV5-4 TGTGCCAGCAGCTTCGGGACAGGCGCCTACGAGCAGTACTTC CASSFGTGAYEQYF
few . TRBJ1-3 TRBV18 TGTGCCAGCTCACCCCGGCAGAACGGAAACACCATATATTTT CASSPRQNGNTIYF
. TRBD1 TRBJ2-4 TRBV11-2 TGTGCCAGCAGCCCGGGACAGAAAAACATTCAGTACTTC CASSPGQKNIQYF
. . TRBJ2-1 TRBV28 TGTGCCAGCAGTTTATCTCGGGGGTCTCCAAATGAGCAGTTCTTC CASSLSRGSPNEQFF
few TRBD1 TRBJ1-2 TRBV7-2 TGTGCCAGCAGCCTGGGACAGGGGGTAGGTGGCTACACCTTC CASSLGQGVGGYTF
. . TRBJ1-1 TRBV30 TGTGCGGAAATTGGGGGCACTGAAGCTTTCTTT CAEIGGTEAFF
. TRBD2 TRBJ2-5 TRBV9 TGTGCCAGCAGCAAACTAGCGGTCCAAGAGACCCAGTACTTC CASSKLAVQETQYF
. . TRBJ1-1 TRBV4-1 TGCGCCAGCAGCGCACCGGGACACTTGAACACTGAAGCTTTCTTT CASSAPGHLNTEAFF
few . TRBJ2-7 TRBV18 TGTGCCAGCTCAGGGGCCACGGGCTACGAGCAGTACTTC CASSGATGYEQYF
. . TRBJ1-4 TRBV7-8 TGTGCCAGCAGCCAACGACAGGCTTCTAATGAAAAACTGTTTTTT CASSQRQASNEKLFF
. . TRBJ2-5 TRBV5-1 TGCGCCAGCAGCTCCCAGGTCGGGCCGACGGCCCAGTACTTC CASSSQVGPTAQYF
. TRBD1 TRBJ2-7 TRBV30 TGTGCCTGGACGGGACAGTTCGGCGAGCAGTACTTC CAWTGQFGEQYF
. . TRBJ1-5 TRBV5-6 TGTGCCAGCAGCCTTAGACGGGGCCCCAACAATCAGCCCCAGCATTTT CASSLRRGPNNQPQHF
. . TRBJ1-5 TRBV6-5 TGTGCCAGCAGCCCCAATGGGGTCGTCAATCAGCCCCAGCATTTT CASSPNGVVNQPQHF
few TRBD2 TRBJ2-1 TRBV20-1 TGCAGTGCCAGTACTAGCGGGGGGGCTGATGAGCAGTTCTTC CSASTSGGADEQFF
. . TRBJ2-5 TRBV7-2 TGTGCCAGCAGCTTAAGGACGGGGCGGGAGACCCAGTACTTC CASSLRTGRETQYF
. TRBD1 TRBJ1-2 TRBV19 TGTGCCAGTAGTACGCCTCAGGGGGCCCCCTATGGCTACACCTTC CASSTPQGAPYGYTF
. TRBD2 TRBJ2-1 TRBV20-1 TGCAGTGCTAGTAGTGGTCTAGCGGGGACCTACAATGAGCAGTTCTTC CSASSGLAGTYNEQFF
. . TRBJ1-2 TRBV7-2 TGTGCCAGCAGCTTAGGCGATTGGTATGGCTACACCTTC CASSLGDWYGYTF
few . TRBJ1-2 TRBV7-2 TGTGCCAGCAGCTTAGGACTATTTTATGGCTACACCTTC CASSLGLFYGYTF
. . TRBJ1-3 TRBV30 TGTGGAGGCGCCTCTGGAAACACCATATATTTT CGGASGNTIYF
. . TRBJ1-4 TRBV4-3 TGCGCCAGCAGCTCGGGACATCGGGAAAAACTGTTTTTT CASSSGHREKLFF
. . TRBJ1-4 TRBV5-5 TGTGCCAGCAGCCTGGGACACCCTAATGAAAAACTGTTTTTT CASSLGHPNEKLFF
. . TRBJ1-4 TRBV18 TGTGCCAGCTCACCAAGGGTCGGTCAGGGCGATGAAAAACTGTTTTTT CASSPRVGQGDEKLFF
few . TRBJ1-6 TRBV7-2 TGTGCCAGCAGTGAAAGCGTAAACTCCTATAATTCACCCCTCCACTTT CASSESVNSYNSPLHF
. . TRBJ2-7 TRBV28 TGTGCCAGCAGTTCCCCCCTTAGAGAGCAGTACTTC CASSSPLREQYF
. TRBD1 TRBJ2-5 TRBV27 TGTGCCAGCAGCGCTGGACAGGGGCAAGAGACCCAGTACTTC CASSAGQGQETQYF
. . TRBJ2-2 TRBV4-3 TGCGCCAGCAGCCCTTCTATCCCCGGAGGGCACGGGGAGCTGTTTTTT CASSPSIPGGHGELFF
. TRBD1 TRBJ1-5 TRBV7-2 TGTGCCAGCAGCTTAGTAGGGGGCCGCGTCAATCAGCCCCAGCATTTT CASSLVGGRVNQPQHF
. TRBD2 TRBJ2-7 TRBV28 TGTGCCAGCAGTTCCCGGACTAGCGGGGGGTGGTACGAGCAGTACTTC CASSSRTSGGWYEQYF
. TRBD1 TRBJ2-1 TRBV30 TGTGCCCGAACCGGGACAGGATACAATGAGCAGTTCTTC CARTGTGYNEQFF
once TRBD1 TRBJ2-2 TRBV15 TGTGCCACCAGCAGAGATAGGGACAGGGGAACCGGGGAGCTGTTTTTT CATSRDRDRGTGELFF
. . TRBJ2-7 TRBV4-1 TGCGCCAGCGGCCGAACAGGGATGGACGAGCAGTACTTC CASGRTGMDEQYF
. TRBD1 TRBJ2-1 TRBV4-3 TGCGCCAGCAGCCTAGACCGGGACAGCTCCTACAATGAGCAGTTCTTC CASSLDRDSSYNEQFF
few TRBD1 TRBJ2-3 TRBV5-1 TGCGCCAGCAGCTTGAATCGGGGACAGGGGAAAGATACGCAGTATTTT CASSLNRGQGKDTQYF
. . TRBJ1-5 TRBV15 TGTGCCACCAGCAGAGATCGAAGTTCCAATCAGCCCCAGCATTTT CATSRDRSSNQPQHF
. TRBD2 TRBJ2-1 TRBV11-2 TGTGCCAGCAGCGGACGAACTAGCGGGGGGGCCAATGAGCAGTTCTTC CASSGRTSGGANEQFF
. . TRBJ2-5 TRBV7-2 TGTGCCAGCAGCTTAGTCAGGGACGGGACCCAGTACTTC CASSLVRDGTQYF